The clone carrying this T cell receptor beta chain was found a few times. MiXCR was run by TCRdb on the 5' RACE reads, yielding one entry per CDR3 protein. The sample yields some 560,000 distinct CDR3 sequences, roughly 21% seen once. The source of the sample is a study of T cells after yellow fever vaccination. The sequenced sample was PBMCs, obtained 15 days after the yellow fever booster vaccination. This TCR was sampled from a man aged 30 to 45 who received the YFV17D yellow fever vaccine.

CDR3 sequence reads: CASSNPNEKLFF. The CDR3 bases are TGTGCCAGCAGCAACCCCAATGAAAAACTGTTTTTT. The chain is built from TRBV7-2 and TRBJ1-4, with D unclear. The CDR3 extends over 12 amino acids. CDR1 SGHTA and CDR2 FQGNSA come from the germline V gene. V was trimmed by 5 bases and J by 5 bases, leaving 6 bases between them.